This T cell receptor (beta chain) was captured in a study of blood T cell repertoires in COVID-19. Looking at the study overall: T cells, B-cell-depleted T cells, or PBMCs provided the cDNA or gDNA that served as material.

Original handling: Estimates of nucleated cell counts were drawn from the amplification of reference gene primers. The protocol was immunoSEQ multiplex PCR, while the TCRdb copy is restricted to in-frame clones and leaves out a portion. V, J and clone size were drawn from that table, and D and trimming were deduced from the DNA. The table has fewer than 45,000 clones, roughly 74% seen once. Seattle-derived patients entered the study during active infection and were followed longitudinally. J gave up 0 bases and V 3 bases, and 8 bases lay outside the gene matches. The CDR3 runs to 16 residues. From germline, CDR1 is SGHNT and CDR2 YYREEE (reference sequence).

The specimen was peripheral blood. V and J are TRBV5-4 and TRBJ1-2; 7 bases are a match to TRBD1. The receptor's source is a man between 65 and 85 years old with COVID-19, enrolled during active disease. The CDR3 DNA follows: TGTGCCAGCAGCTCCCCTCAGGGGGGAGCTAACTATGGCTACACCTTC. It codes for CASSSPQGGANYGYTF.